This TCR beta chain was sequenced during a study of blood T cell repertoires in COVID-19. In the study overall: PBMCs, B-cell-depleted T cells, or T cells provided the cDNA or gDNA that made up the material.

This clone has only a few counts. Sequencing was performed with immunoSEQ multiplex PCR; in TCRdb, only in-frame clones are kept and a portion is missing. There are about 86,000 clones in the sample; approximately 88% occur only once, and 31% lies in the top ten. Sequenced input: peripheral blood. This clonotype was obtained from a woman aged 80 or over with active or convalescent COVID-19.

The CDR3 bases are TGTGCCAGCAGCCAGGTGCCCTACGGAGCTTTCTTT. This sequence encodes CASSQVPYGAFF. The J gene is TRBJ1-1, the V gene TRBV3-1 (or the pseudogene TRBV3-2); D unclear. CDR1 LGHDT and CDR2 YNNKEL come from the germline V gene (reference sequence). V dropped 3 bases and J dropped 10 bases, with 12 bases sitting between them. The CDR3 length is 12 residues.